The 25 T cell receptor beta chains presented below share a single source sample, sequenced in a study of memory CD8 T cells in hepatitis C reinfection. Time point reported: peak reinfection, 3 to 8 weeks after reinfection detection. The sorted cells went straight to TCR sequencing with no prior in vitro expansion. Measured with immunoSEQ multiplex PCR; TCRdb has only the in-frame clones, and not every one. The data hold tens of thousands of clones, with approximately 90% observed a single time. Sequencing was performed on naive CD8+ T cells sorted from blood. These TCRs come from a man between 18 and 29 years old with hepatitis C virus infection.

The J gene is TRBJ1-4, the V gene TRBV7-9; D uncertain. CDR1 is SEHNR, CDR2 FQNEAQ, per germline (reference sequence). V lost 8 bases and J 4 bases, leaving 11 bases between the germline ends. The CDR3 covers 13 residues. The CDR3 is CASVSEVNEKLFF. CDR3 coding DNA: TGTGCCAGCGTATCGGAGGTTAATGAAAAACTGTTTTTT.

This clone was counted a single time. The gene calls are TRBV6-5 and TRBJ1-2; TRBD1 matches 7 bases. After removal of 5 bases from V and 2 bases from J, the junction contained 2 bases not matched to a gene. This CDR3 is built from 13 residues. Germline CDR1 MNHEY, CDR2 SVGAGI. The CDR3 sequence is CASSPRGNYGYTF. DNA for the CDR3: TGTGCCAGCAGTCCCAGGGGGAACTATGGCTACACCTTC.

The CDR3: CATVKVGSSYNEQFF. In DNA form, the CDR3 reads TGTGCCACGGTTAAAGTCGGGAGCTCCTACAATGAGCAGTTCTTC. The chain links TRBV2 to TRBJ2-1, with a possible D match to TRBD2 (6 bases). This CDR3 is built from 15 residues. Trimming took off 10 bases at V and 0 bases at J, with 16 bases between the two ends. Germline V gives CDR1 SNHLY, CDR2 FYNNEI.

The CDR3 here is CASSESWTSSGYEQYF. For the CDR3, the DNA is TGTGCCAGCAGTGAATCCTGGACTAGCAGTGGCTACGAGCAGTACTTC. The J gene is TRBJ2-7, the V gene TRBV6-1, with 8 bases fitting TRBD2. The CDR3 loop spans 16 amino acids. The ends lost 2 bases at V and 3 bases at J; junction bases unmatched: 9. The germline CDR1 and CDR2 sequences are MNHNS and SASEGT.

V is TRBV15 and J is TRBJ2-5; TRBD2 matches at 7 bases. The junction had 8 bases not matched to a gene; V was cut back by 5 bases and J by 2 bases. The CDR3 spans 15 residues. Germline assignment: CDR1 LNHNV and CDR2 YYDKDF (reference sequence). CDR3 sequence (DNA): TGTGCCACCAGCGGGGGGGGAGCGCATCAAGAGACCCAGTACTTC. It yields the protein CATSGGGAHQETQYF. Full variable domain (outside the CDR3, taken from reference TRBV15 and TRBJ2-5): DAMVIQNPRYQVTQFGKPVTLSCSQTLNHNVMYWYQQKSSQAPKLLFHYYDKDFNNEADTPDNFQSRRPNTSFCFLDIRSPGLGDTAMYLCATSGGGAHQETQYFGPGTRLLVL.

The J gene is TRBJ2-1, the V gene TRBV4-1; D gene ambiguous. The CDR3 runs to 18 residues. V lost 2 bases, J lost 1 base, and 18 bases lay in between. Germline lookup yields CDR1 MGHRA and CDR2 YSYEKL. Here the CDR3 DNA reads TGCGCCAGCAGCCAACTATTTTTATACACCGGGTCCTACAATGAGCAGTTCTTC. Translating it yields CASSQLFLYTGSYNEQFF.

The rearrangement links TRBV11-2 to TRBJ2-1, with 8 bases lining up with TRBD1. From germline, CDR1 is SGHAT and CDR2 FQNNGV. The V and J ends lost 1 base and 4 bases, in that order; junction bases with no gene match: 6. The CDR3 has 16 amino acids. CDR3 coding DNA: TGTGCCAGCAGCTTAGGGCAGGGGGCGGATTACAATGAGCAGTTCTTC. Protein sequence: CASSLGQGADYNEQFF. The full variable domain, its missing parts supplied by reference TRBV11-2 and TRBJ2-1, is EAGVAQSPRYKIIEKRQSVAFWCNPISGHATLYWYQQILGQGPKLLIQFQNNGVVDDSQLPKDRFSAERLKGVDSTLKIQPAKLEDSAVYLCASSLGQGADYNEQFFGPGTRLTVL.

This CDR3 reads CASSRRVFGEKLFF. In DNA form, the CDR3 reads TGCGCCAGCAGCAGGAGGGTTTTTGGGGAAAAACTGTTTTTT. The chain employs TRBV4-1 and TRBJ1-4; D remains unclear. V dropped 5 bases and J dropped 8 bases, with 15 bases sitting between them. The CDR3 runs 14 residues. The germline V gene encodes CDR1 MGHRA and CDR2 YSYEKL.

The chain is built from TRBV11-2 and TRBJ2-5; D might be TRBD2 (6 bases). The length of the CDR3 is 14 residues. Germline V lookup: CDR1 SGHAT, CDR2 FQNNGV. Trimming left V 5 bases short and J 0 bases short, with 10 bases between. The CDR3 DNA is TGTGCCAGCAGCCCAGGCGGGGACCAAGAGACCCAGTACTTC. Encoded protein: CASSPGGDQETQYF.

The chain employs TRBV27 and TRBJ1-6; D may be TRBD1 (6 bases). Germline lookup yields CDR1 MNHEY and CDR2 SMNVEV (reference sequence). The CDR3 spans 15 residues. V was shortened by 5 bases and J by 9 bases, with 17 bases between the two germline ends. CDR3 sequence reads: CASSPRQDGLSPLHF. The CDR3 DNA reads TGTGCCAGCAGTCCCCGACAGGATGGGCTTTCACCCCTCCACTTT.

The chain recombines TRBV19 with TRBJ1-2; no clear D. Trimming took off 5 bases at V and 5 bases at J, with 15 bases between the two ends. Germline V lookup: CDR1 LNHDA, CDR2 SQIVND (reference sequence). The CDR3 is 14 amino acids. CDR3 DNA sequence: TGTGCCAGTAGTTCCTCGACGGGTCCTTATGGCTACACCTTC. Residues: CASSSSTGPYGYTF.

The rearrangement uses TRBV7-8 and TRBJ2-1; TRBD2 agrees at 12 bases. V gave up 6 bases and J gave up 8 bases; unmatched junction bases: 8. The CDR3 has 15 amino acids. Germline V CDR1 and CDR2: SGHVS, FQNEAQ. The CDR3 DNA sequence: TGTGCCAGCAGTCCTACGCCTAGCGGGGGGGATGAGCAGTTCTTC. This codes for CASSPTPSGGDEQFF.

CDR3: CASSATSGIEETQYF. The CDR3 DNA reads TGTGCCAGCAGCGCGACTAGCGGGATAGAAGAGACCCAGTACTTC. V usage is TRBV27 and J usage is TRBJ2-5, with 11 bases fitting TRBD2. The V gene's germline CDR1 is MNHEY and CDR2 SMNVEV (reference sequence). Trimming cost V 6 bases and J 3 bases; bases outside gene matches: 6. The CDR3 has 15 amino acids.

The chain carries TRBV27 and TRBJ2-7; 9 bases fit TRBD2. CDR1 MNHEY and CDR2 SMNVEV come from the germline V gene (reference sequence). The CDR3 totals 16 residues. Trimming cost V 5 bases and J 0 bases; bases outside gene matches: 8. CDR3 sequence reads: CASSPLFSGGSYEQYF. The CDR3 nucleotides read TGTGCCAGCAGTCCCCTTTTTAGCGGGGGCTCCTACGAGCAGTACTTC.

CDR3 region: CASSLNGRGLEDEQFF. The CDR3 region has the DNA TGTGCCAGCAGCTTAAACGGCAGGGGCCTAGAAGATGAGCAGTTCTTC. The chain carries TRBV7-9 and TRBJ2-1, with D tentatively TRBD1 (6 bases). Trimming took off 2 bases at V and 8 bases at J, with 19 bases between the two ends. Germline V gene sequence: CDR1 SEHNR, CDR2 FQNEAQ (reference sequence). There are 16 residues in the CDR3.

In DNA, the CDR3 is TGTGCCTGGAGTGACGGGAATCGGCAGCCCCAGCATTTT. The encoded protein is CAWSDGNRQPQHF. The chain couples TRBV30 to TRBJ1-5; D gene ambiguous. This CDR3 contains 13 residues. Germline V gives CDR1 GTSNPN, CDR2 SVGIG (reference sequence). V lost 1 base, J lost 7 bases, and 11 bases lay in between.

The gene calls are TRBV7-9 and TRBJ1-2, with D unclear. The CDR3 runs to 15 residues. Germline V gene lookup returns CDR1 SEHNR and CDR2 FQNEAQ (reference sequence). V lost 1 base to trimming and J lost 5 bases, with 14 bases between them. The CDR3 sequence is CASSLEPGESYGYTF. The CDR3 nucleotides read TGTGCCAGCAGCTTAGAGCCGGGAGAGTCGTATGGCTACACCTTC.

V gene TRBV7-3 combines with J gene TRBJ2-2, with D hard to call. Germline CDR1 and CDR2: SGHTA and FQGTGA. The V gene lost 5 bases and the J gene lost 2 bases, with 9 bases spanning the gap. CDR3 length: 14 amino acids. CDR3 protein: CASSQAGNTGELFF. DNA of the CDR3: TGTGCCAGCAGCCAAGCTGGTAACACCGGGGAGCTGTTTTTT.

The rearrangement links TRBV13 to TRBJ2-4, with TRBD2 matching 16 bases. The CDR3 covers 18 residues. Per the germline V gene, CDR1 is PRHDT and CDR2 is FYEKMQ (reference sequence). V lost 5 bases, J lost 0 bases, and 4 bases stayed unmatched. CDR3 loop: CASSRGLAGGLAKNIQYF. CDR3 in DNA: TGTGCCAGCAGCCGGGGACTAGCGGGAGGGCTAGCCAAAAACATTCAGTACTTC.

The rearrangement uses TRBV11-2 and TRBJ2-7, with 8 positions matching TRBD1. CDR1 is SGHAT, CDR2 FQNNGV, per germline. This CDR3 comprises 15 residues. The ends lost 3 bases at V and 3 bases at J; junction bases unmatched: 7. DNA for the CDR3: TGTGCCAGCAGCTTGGGCACAGGGGGTTTCTACGAGCAGTACGTC. Its protein product is CASSLGTGGFYEQYV.

The J gene is TRBJ2-1, the V gene TRBV19; TRBD1 is a possible D gene (6 bases). Trimming removed 2 bases from V and 3 bases from J, with 17 bases in between. The CDR3 has 17 residues. CDR1 LNHDA and CDR2 SQIVND come from the germline V gene (reference sequence). The CDR3 DNA reads TGTGCCAGTAGTATATCCTTAGGGGGAGCGGACTACAATGAGCAGTTCTTC. It encodes CASSISLGGADYNEQFF.

The chain uses TRBV19 and TRBJ1-2, with 8 nucleotides matching TRBD1. The CDR3 has 14 amino acids. Germline CDR1 LNHDA, CDR2 SQIVND (reference sequence). Trimming at V came to 7 bases and at J to 4 bases, leaving 8 bases not matched to a gene. CDR3 amino acids: CASTRTGPSYGYTF. The CDR3 coding sequence is TGTGCCAGTACCCGGACAGGGCCTAGCTATGGCTACACCTTC.

This chain connects TRBV27 to TRBJ2-5; D gene uncertain. The V gene's germline CDR1 is MNHEY and CDR2 SMNVEV (reference sequence). The CDR3 loop spans 13 amino acids. The V end was cut by 0 bases, the J end by 5 bases, with 7 bases between. The CDR3 sequence: CASSLSLGETQYF. In DNA, the CDR3 is TGTGCCAGCAGTTTATCGCTCGGGGAGACCCAGTACTTC.

The chain carries TRBV6-5 and TRBJ1-1, with D tentatively TRBD1 (5 bases). This CDR3 spans 13 amino acids. Germline assignment: CDR1 MNHEY and CDR2 SVGAGI. V was shortened by 0 bases and J by 11 bases, with 13 bases between the two germline ends. DNA of the CDR3: TGTGCCAGCAGTTACTCGGTGTCGGGGGAGGCTTTCTTT. Its protein is CASSYSVSGEAFF.

This clone was picked up one time. This chain connects TRBV28 to TRBJ2-1; possible D gene TRBD1, 5 bases. With 8 bases removed from V and 9 bases from J, the gap between germline ends came to 14 bases. The V gene's germline CDR1 is MDHEN and CDR2 SYDVKM. This CDR3 region has 12 residues. This chain's CDR3 is CASRAQGLEQFF. The CDR3 nucleotides are TGTGCCAGCCGGGCCCAGGGTCTTGAGCAGTTCTTC.